The subject of this entry is one T cell receptor beta chain. The antigen is undetermined. Amplification used 60 Vbeta primers and 13 Jbeta primers. Assay used: immunoSEQ multiplex PCR; TCRdb lists only in-frame clones, some missing. The table has 150,000 to 200,000 clones, about 75% seen once. The data derive from a study of cytomegalovirus exposure and HLA in healthy donors. Study findings and constraints: A missense variant in DCLRE1C was later tied to TCR beta V- and J-gene trimming. For presence/absence analyses, sequencing depth was assumed to be roughly uniform across donors. The authors considered a cluster of highly shared sequence variants likely to be a sequencing artifact. In a later analysis, at a false discovery rate of 0.05, 17,000 or so TCR beta sequences were associated with HLA alleles.

The source material was PBMCs. The TCR was taken from a man aged 50 or older in good health and CMV-seropositive.

CDR3 loop: CASSLGGTGNNEQFF. As DNA, the CDR3 is TGTGCCAGCAGCCTAGGGGGGACAGGGAACAATGAGCAGTTCTTC. This sequence joins TRBV5-4 and TRBJ2-1; 9 nucleotides match TRBD1. Germline V gene lookup returns CDR1 SGHNT and CDR2 YYREEE (reference sequence). The CDR3 totals 15 residues. With V trimmed by 4 bases and J by 5 bases, 7 bases remained unmatched. Drawing the rest from reference TRBV5-4 and TRBJ2-1, the complete variable domain is ETGVTQSPTHLIKTRGQQVTLRCSSQSGHNTVSWYQQALGQGPQFIFQYYREEENGRGNFPPRFSGLQFPNYSSELNVNALELDDSALYLCASSLGGTGNNEQFFGPGTRLTVL.